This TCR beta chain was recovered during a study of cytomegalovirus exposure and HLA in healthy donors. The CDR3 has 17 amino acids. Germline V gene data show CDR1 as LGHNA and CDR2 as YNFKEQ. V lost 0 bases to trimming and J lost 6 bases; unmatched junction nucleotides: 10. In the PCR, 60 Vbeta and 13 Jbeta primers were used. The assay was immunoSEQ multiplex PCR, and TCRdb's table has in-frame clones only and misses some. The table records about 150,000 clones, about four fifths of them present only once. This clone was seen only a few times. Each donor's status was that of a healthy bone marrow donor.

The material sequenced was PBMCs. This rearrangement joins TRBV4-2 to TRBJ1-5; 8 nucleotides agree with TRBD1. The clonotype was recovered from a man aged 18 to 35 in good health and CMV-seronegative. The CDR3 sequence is CASSQDGLQGVGQPQHF. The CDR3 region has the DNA TGTGCCAGCAGCCAAGATGGGTTACAGGGGGTGGGTCAGCCCCAGCATTTT.